This T cell receptor beta chain was captured by sequencing in a study of Graves' ophthalmopathy and Graves' hyperthyroidism. Turning to the study itself: Researchers obtained peripheral blood at initial diagnosis, before any treatment had begun.

The V gene lost 6 bases and the J gene lost 5 bases, with 14 bases spanning the gap. The germline gives CDR1 SEHNR, CDR2 FQNEAQ (reference sequence). The length of the CDR3 is 15 residues. In donors with ophthalmopathy, activity was moderate-to-severe, with CAS ≥3, NOSPECS ≥4 and duration under 3 months. Someone took the PBMCs out of 8.5 to 10 ml of fresh peripheral blood. Transcripts of RNA were the source for amplifying TCR beta CDR3 regions. HTBI primers primed a first-round RT-PCR, and a second-round multiplex PCR followed. TCRdb passed the multiplex PCR reads through MiXCR, listing each CDR3 protein once. The data show 650,000 to 900,000 distinct CDR3 sequences, 35% to 50% seen once.

Sequencing used peripheral blood. The rearrangement joins TRBV7-9 to TRBJ1-6, with D unclear. The sequence was obtained from an adult man with Graves' ophthalmopathy. This CDR3 reads CASSRSGENNSPLHF. In nucleotides, the CDR3 is TGTGCCAGCAGTAGGTCGGGCGAGAATAATTCACCCCTCCACTTT.